This paragraph reports one TCR beta chain. CDR1 is SGHRS, CDR2 YFSETQ, per germline. This CDR3 comprises 16 residues. Trimming removed 6 bases from V and 5 bases from J, with 23 bases in between. This sample is part of a study of shared clonotypes between healthy human individuals. Measured with immunoSEQ multiplex PCR; TCRdb has only the in-frame clones, and not every one. The sample has almost 750,000 clones; 72% are singletons. This rearrangement joins TRBV5-1 to TRBJ2-5; tentatively, D is TRBD1 (6 bases). This TCR was recovered from a woman aged 25 to 39 in good health. Source material: memory CD4+ T cells sorted from blood. Subset noted: CD45RA-negative fraction. CDR3 in DNA: TGCGCCAGCACTGACCCGACAGGTTTGGGCTCGGAGACCCAGTACTTC. This encodes CASTDPTGLGSETQYF.